This entry describes one T cell receptor beta chain. Its matching antigen is unknown. After removal of 3 bases from V and 6 bases from J, the junction contained 8 bases not matched to a gene. Germline V gene lookup returns CDR1 SGDLS and CDR2 YYNGEE. CDR3 length equals 17 residues. This sample is part of a study of cytomegalovirus exposure and HLA in healthy donors. Overall study: Of the donors genotyped, several hundred in all, 65% to 90% fell in the Caucasian-associated ancestry cluster. Overall study findings and caveats: Because they were indistinguishable, some V segments, including TRBV6-2 and TRBV6-3, were excluded.

A multiplex PCR was run with 60 Vbeta primers and 13 Jbeta primers. In the authors' workflow: Later work found tens of millions of unique TCR beta chains, with roughly 11 million shared. Clones were sequenced by immunoSEQ multiplex PCR, and TCRdb holds only the in-frame ones, with some missing. From that table come the V and J calls and clone size; the DNA was used to work out D and trimming. The sample has approximately 180,000 clones; 84% are singletons. V gene TRBV9 combines with J gene TRBJ2-1; 14 bases are a match to TRBD2. The receptor was derived from a girl aged 5-17 years in good health and CMV-seropositive. Sequencing was carried out using PBMCs. DNA for the CDR3: TGTGCCAGCAGCGAGGGGAGACTAGCGGGGGGGGTCAATGAGCAGTTCTTC. Translation: CASSEGRLAGGVNEQFF.